This paragraph reports one T cell receptor (beta chain). The CDR3 covers 15 residues. The germline V gene encodes CDR1 LGHDT and CDR2 YNNKEL (reference sequence). The V end was cut by 6 bases, the J end by 2 bases, with 17 bases between. Sequenced by immunoSEQ multiplex PCR; TCRdb stores in-frame clones only, minus some. The top ten hold around 5.9% of the sample, which has approximately 66,000 clones, around 91% seen once. This specimen belongs to a study of control samples from healthy donors and cancer patients. The source material was PBMCs. J is TRBJ2-7 and V is TRBV3-1 (or the pseudogene TRBV3-2), with D perhaps given as TRBD1 or TRBD2 (6 bases each). The sequence came from a man aged 60 to 69 with colorectal cancer. This CDR3 is CASRKGGSGPYEQYF. The CDR3 bases are TGTGCCAGCAGGAAGGGGGGTAGCGGCCCCTACGAGCAGTACTTC.